The clone carrying this TCR beta chain was picked up many times. Its antigen is unknown. Donors each provided about 9.5 milliliters of peripheral blood. These data come from a study of blood T cells in healthy people across ages. General observations from the study: A roughly linear age-dependent decrease characterized TCR beta diversity per million T cells.

For the second PCR, which ran for about 7 to 11 cycles, a sample-barcoded 5' primer and a J-beta primer mix were used. From the 5' RACE reads, TCRdb called clonotypes with MiXCR, one entry per CDR3 protein. The sample includes 730,000 or so distinct CDR3 sequences, more than 40% of them seen just once. This TCR derives from an older woman in good health. Sequenced: blood.

CDR3 bases: TGTGCCAGCTTCCGGGCCGGGGCAAGCTATGGCTACACCTTC. Encoded protein: CASFRAGASYGYTF. The rearrangement joins TRBV3-1 to TRBJ1-2, with D perhaps matching TRBD1 (5 bases). The CDR3 has 14 amino acids. The V end lost 8 bases, the J end lost 4 bases, and 17 bases lay between the germline ends. Per the germline V gene, CDR1 is LGHDT and CDR2 is YNNKEL (reference sequence). Together with reference TRBV3-1 and TRBJ1-2, the CDR3 gives the full variable domain: DTAVSQTPKYLVTQMGNDKSIKCEQNLGHDTMYWYKQDSKKFLKIMFSYNNKELIINETVPNRFSPKSPDKAHLNLHINSLELGDSAVYFCASFRAGASYGYTFGSGTRLTVV.